The source of this T cell receptor beta chain is a study of blood T cell repertoires in COVID-19. Libraries were prepared by immunoSEQ multiplex PCR; TCRdb keeps only in-frame clonotypes and omits some of them. The sample includes 150,000 to 180,000 clones, around 90% of them seen just once. This CDR3 is 15 amino acids long. The trim removed 4 bases at V and 7 bases at J, leaving 6 bases unmatched. CDR1 is SGHAT and CDR2 is FQNNGV in the germline V gene. Sequencing used peripheral blood. The V gene is TRBV11-2, the J gene TRBJ2-1; 11 nucleotides line up with TRBD2. This clonotype was obtained from a man aged 50-59 years with acute or convalescent COVID-19. The CDR3 reads CASSYSTSGNNEQFF. The CDR3 DNA reads TGTGCCAGCAGCTATTCGACTAGCGGGAATAATGAGCAGTTCTTC.